This T cell receptor (beta chain) was sequenced during a study of preoperative IRX-2 immunotherapy in early breast cancer. This clone was counted a single time. Libraries were prepared by immunoSEQ multiplex PCR; TCRdb keeps only in-frame clonotypes and omits some of them. The sample lists some 22,000 clones; approximately 96% were seen once. The germline V gene encodes CDR1 MDHEN and CDR2 SYDVKM. The CDR3 loop spans 13 amino acids. V shed 7 bases and J shed 2 bases, with 12 bases lying between them. Treatment meaning: preoperative locoregional IRX-2 cytokine immunotherapy. Samples came from a phase Ib trial of preoperative locoregional IRX-2 cytokine immunotherapy.

Here the sequenced sample was tumor tissue, taken after IRX-2 immunotherapy. This receptor was taken from a human donor with breast cancer. The rearrangement links TRBV28 to TRBJ2-7; D gene unclear. The CDR3 DNA reads as TGTGCCAGCACCTGGACGCCACCCTACGAGCAGTACTTC. It yields the protein CASTWTPPYEQYF.